A single sample gave rise to the 32 T cell receptor beta chains below, sequenced in a study of cytomegalovirus exposure and HLA in healthy donors. The PCR was carried out with 60 Vbeta primers and 13 Jbeta primers. Clones were sequenced by immunoSEQ multiplex PCR, and TCRdb holds only the in-frame ones, with some missing. This sample has over 80,000 clones, with approximately 80% found just once. Sequenced material: PBMCs. The receptor set was obtained from a man younger than 40 in good health and CMV-seropositive.

The chain is built from TRBV6-6 and TRBJ1-2; 7 positions match TRBD1. The length of the CDR3 is 13 residues. Germline V gene data show CDR1 as MNHNY and CDR2 as SVGAGI (reference sequence). V dropped 8 bases and J dropped 5; count of bases not matched to a gene: 8. CDR3 sequence reads: CASEEGDSYGYTF. CDR3 in DNA: TGTGCCAGCGAGGAAGGGGACAGTTATGGCTACACCTTC.

This clone was seen only once. The chain has TRBV10-1 and TRBJ1-1; tentatively, D is TRBD1 (5 bases). Germline V lookup: CDR1 WNHNN, CDR2 SYGVQD (reference sequence). With 8 bases removed from V and 1 base from J, the gap between germline ends came to 11 bases. The CDR3 totals 13 residues. CDR3 protein: CASAGNRNTEAFF. For the CDR3, the DNA is TGCGCCAGCGCAGGGAATCGGAACACTGAAGCTTTCTTT.

The chain employs TRBV7-9 and TRBJ2-7; 8 bases match TRBD2. The germline V gene has CDR1 SEHNR and CDR2 FQNEAQ (reference sequence). With V trimmed by 1 base and J by 4 bases, 3 bases remained unmatched. This CDR3 spans 14 amino acids. DNA of the CDR3: TGTGCCAGCAGCTTAGGACTAGCGCAATACGAGCAGTACTTC. Its protein is CASSLGLAQYEQYF.

The genes are TRBV7-9 and TRBJ1-1; TRBD1 matches at 7 bases. CDR3 size: 15 residues. Germline CDR1 SEHNR, CDR2 FQNEAQ (reference sequence). With 0 bases clipped from V and 3 bases from J, the junction kept 4 bases outside the gene matches. CDR3: CASSLALRGDTEAFF. The CDR3 nucleotides are TGTGCCAGCAGCTTAGCTCTCAGGGGGGACACTGAAGCTTTCTTT.

V usage is TRBV4-1 and J usage is TRBJ2-4; 9 nucleotides agree with TRBD1. The junction had 0 bases not matched to a gene; V was cut back by 0 bases and J by 0 bases. The CDR3 has 16 residues. Germline V lookup: CDR1 MGHRA, CDR2 YSYEKL. Here the CDR3 reads CASSQEGQGAKNIQYF. CDR3 bases: TGCGCCAGCAGCCAAGAGGGACAGGGAGCCAAAAACATTCAGTACTTC.

V gene TRBV28 combines with J gene TRBJ2-7; tentatively, D is TRBD2 (5 bases). Trimming left V 5 bases short and J 7 bases short, with 18 bases between. Per the germline V gene, CDR1 is MDHEN and CDR2 is SYDVKM. There are 14 residues in the CDR3. The CDR3 region has the DNA TGTGCCAGCAGTCCCGGAGCGGAGTACGAGGAGCAGTACTTC. Residues: CASSPGAEYEEQYF.

The J gene is TRBJ2-3, the V gene TRBV7-6; a weak D match, TRBD1 (6 bases). V was shortened by 3 bases and J by 5 bases, with 21 bases between the two germline ends. Germline-derived CDR1 and CDR2 are SGHVS and FNYEAQ. The CDR3 runs to 17 residues. CDR3: CASSFLAGVGFGDTQYF. As DNA, the CDR3 is TGTGCCAGCAGCTTTCTCGCAGGGGTGGGTTTCGGAGATACGCAGTATTTT.

The chain couples TRBV4-1 to TRBJ1-3; D may be TRBD1 (6 bases). V was shortened by 5 bases and J by 3 bases, with 20 bases between the two germline ends. CDR3 length equals 17 residues. Germline loops: CDR1 MGHRA, CDR2 YSYEKL. CDR3 nucleotides: TGCGCCAGCAGCTCTCCCCTAACAGGGAACTATGGAAACACCATATATTTT. Translating it yields CASSSPLTGNYGNTIYF.

V usage is TRBV28 and J usage is TRBJ2-2; TRBD2 matches 14 bases. The CDR3 covers 15 residues. Germline CDR1 and CDR2: MDHEN and SYDVKM. V gave up 6 bases and J gave up 6 bases; unmatched junction bases: 3. The CDR3 coding sequence is TGTGCCAGCAGCCCGGGACTAGCGGGAGCCGGGGAGCTGTTTTTT. It encodes CASSPGLAGAGELFF.

The chain has TRBV4-1 and TRBJ2-7, with 9 bases identical to TRBD2. V shed 4 bases and J 5 bases; nucleotides not matched to a gene: 15. Germline V gene sequence: CDR1 MGHRA, CDR2 YSYEKL. This CDR3 region has 17 residues. CDR3 sequence reads: CASSRMGLAGVANEQYF. CDR3 bases: TGCGCCAGCAGCCGCATGGGGTTAGCGGGAGTGGCCAACGAGCAGTACTTC.

The genes are TRBV15 and TRBJ2-1, with D possibly matching TRBD1 (6 bases). Germline assignment: CDR1 LNHNV and CDR2 YYDKDF (reference sequence). The CDR3 consists of 16 residues. V was clipped by 0 bases and J by 5 bases, with 14 bases between them. CDR3 amino acids: CATSRDWTATHNEQFF. The CDR3 DNA reads as TGTGCCACCAGCAGAGACTGGACAGCGACCCACAATGAGCAGTTCTTC.

The chain links TRBV7-9 to TRBJ2-1; 11 bases fit TRBD2. V trimming: 7 bases; J trimming: 4 bases; junction bases outside the gene matches: 6. The CDR3 contains 15 residues. CDR1 and CDR2 (germline): SEHNR, FQNEAQ (reference sequence). This chain's CDR3 is CASTGGLADYNEQFF. CDR3 DNA sequence: TGTGCCAGCACCGGGGGACTAGCGGATTACAATGAGCAGTTCTTC.

The chain couples TRBV7-9 to TRBJ2-7; 9 bases are shared with TRBD1. V lost 3 bases and J lost 1; bases outside the gene matches: 4. This CDR3 comprises 15 residues. Germline V CDR1 and CDR2: SEHNR, FQNEAQ (reference sequence). Here the CDR3 reads CASSLRQGVSYEQYF. The CDR3 DNA is TGTGCCAGCAGCTTGAGACAGGGGGTTTCCTACGAGCAGTACTTC.

The chain carries TRBV4-2 and TRBJ2-7; 13 nucleotides agree with TRBD2. V shed 0 bases and J 0 bases; nucleotides not matched to a gene: 11. The CDR3 is 20 amino acids. Germline-derived CDR1 and CDR2 are LGHNA and YNFKEQ. The CDR3 sequence: CASSQDGVGTSGTSSYEQYF. The CDR3 DNA reads as TGTGCCAGCAGCCAAGACGGGGTAGGGACTAGCGGGACGAGCTCCTACGAGCAGTACTTC.

The chain is built from TRBV6-5 and TRBJ1-2, with a weak D call TRBD1 (5 bases). The CDR3 length is 15 residues. The V end lost 8 bases, the J end lost 3 bases, and 19 bases lay between the germline ends. Germline CDR1 MNHEY, CDR2 SVGAGI. The CDR3 DNA follows: TGTGCCAGCTCCTCGGGGGGGATTATAGACTATGGCTACACCTTC. Protein sequence: CASSSGGIIDYGYTF.

The genes are TRBV5-6 and TRBJ1-2, with D tentatively TRBD1 (5 bases). The CDR3 is 14 amino acids. V was trimmed by 2 bases and J by 3 bases, leaving 11 bases between them. Per the germline V gene, CDR1 is SGHDT and CDR2 is YYEEEE. The CDR3 reads CASSFRGIDYGYTF. For the CDR3, the DNA is TGTGCCAGCAGCTTTAGGGGTATCGACTATGGCTACACCTTC.

The CDR3 here is CASSRQGSDTQYF. CDR3 nucleotides: TGTGCCAGCAGCCGACAGGGGTCAGATACGCAGTATTTT. The V call is TRBV7-2, the J call TRBJ2-3; 8 nucleotides align to TRBD1. This CDR3 spans 13 amino acids. J was trimmed by 4 bases and V by 5 bases; bases with no gene match: 2. CDR1 SGHTA and CDR2 FQGNSA come from the germline V gene. Complete variable domain (other parts from reference TRBV7-2 and TRBJ2-3): GAGVSQSPSNKVTEKGKDVELRCDPISGHTALYWYRQSLGQGLEFLIYFQGNSAPDKSGLPSDRFSAERTGGSVSTLTIQRTQQEDSAVYLCASSRQGSDTQYFGPGTRLTVL.

This clone came up a few times. The chain recombines TRBV5-4 with TRBJ2-3, with a possible D match to TRBD2 (5 bases). The CDR3 has 15 amino acids. Germline V lookup: CDR1 SGHNT, CDR2 YYREEE (reference sequence). V was pared by 3 bases and J by 0 bases, with 11 bases between. The CDR3 nucleotides read TGTGCCAGCAGCTGGGATAGCGTTAGCACAGATACGCAGTATTTT. Translated, it gives CASSWDSVSTDTQYF.

Here the CDR3 reads CASSLVGDGYTF. In DNA, the CDR3 is TGTGCCAGCAGCTTGGTAGGAGACGGCTACACCTTC. The chain recombines TRBV7-2 with TRBJ1-2, with D unresolved. This CDR3 has 12 residues. Trimming pared 3 bases from V and 8 bases from J, leaving 10 bases between. Germline V gene sequence: CDR1 SGHTA, CDR2 FQGNSA.

The rearrangement uses TRBV7-2 and TRBJ2-1; the match to TRBD2 covers 9 bases. The J segment lost 1 base and the V segment lost 0 bases, leaving 4 bases of the junction unmatched. CDR1 is SGHTA and CDR2 is FQGNSA in the germline V gene. The CDR3 has 17 residues. The CDR3 spells CASSLAPAGGSYNEQFF. The CDR3 DNA sequence: TGTGCCAGCAGCTTAGCACCGGCGGGAGGGTCCTACAATGAGCAGTTCTTC.

In nucleotides, the CDR3 is TGTGCCAGCAGAAGGGGCACGAGACAGGAAAAACTGTTTTTT. It yields the protein CASRRGTRQEKLFF. This chain connects TRBV7-6 to TRBJ1-4, with a possible D match to TRBD1 (5 bases). This CDR3 is built from 14 residues. Germline V gene sequence: CDR1 SGHVS, CDR2 FNYEAQ. Between the trimmed V and J ends, which lost 6 bases and 8 bases, there was a span of 16 bases.

V and J are TRBV10-3 and TRBJ1-1, with D maybe TRBD1 (5 bases). In germline, CDR1 is ENHRY, CDR2 SYGVKD. The V end lost 0 bases, the J end lost 5 bases, and 10 bases lay between the germline ends. This CDR3 contains 14 residues. The CDR3 protein is CAISESRVGTEAFF. The CDR3 region has the DNA TGTGCCATCAGTGAGTCCAGGGTAGGGACTGAAGCTTTCTTT.

Concerning this clone: Other DNA sequences in this specimen translate into the identical CDR3. V is TRBV4-2 and J is TRBJ1-1; the match to TRBD1 covers 9 bases. The V gene end was trimmed by 3 bases and the J gene end by 7 bases; junction bases not matched to a gene: 9. The V gene's germline CDR1 is LGHNA and CDR2 YNFKEQ. This CDR3 is 15 amino acids long. The CDR3 reads CASSQVTGGADEAFF. CDR3 DNA: TGTGCCAGCAGCCAGGTAACAGGGGGCGCCGATGAAGCTTTCTTT.

The rearrangement links TRBV5-1 to TRBJ2-7, with a possible D match to TRBD1 (5 bases). The germline V gene encodes CDR1 SGHRS and CDR2 YFSETQ. V was pared by 7 bases and J by 3 bases, with 14 bases between. This CDR3 has 13 residues. The CDR3 bases are TGCGCCAGCCACGTGGGGCGAGACTACGAGCAGTACTTC. Its protein product is CASHVGRDYEQYF.

A single count supports this clone. This rearrangement joins TRBV2 to TRBJ2-5; possibly TRBD1 for D (5 bases). This CDR3 is built from 13 residues. V shed 4 bases and J shed 5 bases, with 11 bases lying between them. CDR1 and CDR2 (germline): SNHLY, FYNNEI. CDR3 sequence (DNA): TGTGCCAGCAGTGGGGGCAGGGTTGAGACCCAGTACTTC. Amino acids: CASSGGRVETQYF.

This clone was picked up a small number of times. The chain couples TRBV28 to TRBJ1-2; 9 bases map to TRBD1. The germline CDR1 and CDR2 sequences are MDHEN and SYDVKM. CDR3 length: 16 residues. After removal of 5 bases from V and 4 bases from J, the junction contained 11 bases not matched to a gene. The CDR3 spells CASSTLGQGGSYGYTF. DNA for the CDR3: TGTGCCAGCAGTACCCTGGGACAGGGTGGTAGCTATGGCTACACCTTC.

This clone was picked up a small number of times. The gene calls are TRBV4-3 and TRBJ2-7, with 9 bases lining up with TRBD2. With V trimmed by 4 bases and J by 0 bases, 4 bases remained unmatched. Germline assignment: CDR1 LGHNA and CDR2 YSLEER. This CDR3 is built from 15 residues. The CDR3: CASSPTSGSSYEQYF. The CDR3 nucleotides read TGCGCCAGCAGCCCGACTAGCGGAAGCTCCTACGAGCAGTACTTC.

This clone was seen a few times. The rearrangement joins TRBV7-9 to TRBJ2-7; the D is unclear. Germline CDR1 and CDR2: SEHNR and FQNEAQ (reference sequence). The germline V and J ends were trimmed by 5 bases and 3 bases, with 11 bases remaining between them. The CDR3 loop spans 13 amino acids. Here the CDR3 reads CASSPSRGYEQYF. CDR3 sequence (DNA): TGTGCCAGCAGCCCTTCGCGAGGCTACGAGCAGTACTTC.

Points on this clone: Other DNA sequences from this sample encode an identical CDR3 as well. V gene TRBV28 combines with J gene TRBJ1-2, with a tentative D call TRBD1 (5 bases). V gave up 2 bases and J gave up 2 bases, with 6 bases separating them. CDR3 size: 13 residues. CDR1 is MDHEN, CDR2 SYDVKM, per germline. CDR3 in amino acids: CASSLGQNYGYTF. The DNA for the CDR3 is TGTGCCAGCAGTTTAGGACAAAACTATGGCTACACCTTC.

The chain joins TRBV28 to TRBJ1-1, with 8 bases identical to TRBD1. Germline assignment: CDR1 MDHEN and CDR2 SYDVKM. The CDR3 sequence is 14 residues long. V trimming: 7 bases; J trimming: 5 bases; junction bases outside the gene matches: 9. CDR3 loop: CASIEGTGGTEAFF. The CDR3 DNA follows: TGTGCCAGCATTGAGGGAACAGGGGGGACTGAAGCTTTCTTT. The full variable domain, with the rest looked up from reference TRBV28 and TRBJ1-1, is DVKVTQSSRYLVKRTGEKVFLECVQDMDHENMFWYRQDPGLGLRLIYFSYDVKMKEKGDIPEGYSVSREKKERFSLILESASTNQTSMYLCASIEGTGGTEAFFGQGTRLTVV.

The chain carries TRBV2 and TRBJ2-7; D gene unclear. Trimming shortened V by 6 bases and J by 0 bases, and 6 bases separated the two germline ends. CDR3 length equals 12 residues. The germline V gene has CDR1 SNHLY and CDR2 FYNNEI. DNA for the CDR3: TGTGCCAGCAGATACAGCTCCTACGAGCAGTACTTC. Translating it yields CASRYSSYEQYF.

The V call is TRBV6-1, the J call TRBJ1-1, with D uncertain. Trimming took off 6 bases at V and 4 bases at J, with 18 bases between the two ends. This CDR3 spans 15 amino acids. Per germline, CDR1 MNHNS and CDR2 SASEGT. The CDR3 reads CASSGQRRKGTEAFF. The CDR3 bases are TGTGCCAGCAGCGGTCAAAGGAGGAAGGGCACTGAAGCTTTCTTT.